These 14 T cell receptor beta chains originate from one sample sequenced in a study of long-term antiretroviral therapy in people with HIV. The authors ran the immunoSEQ assay, v3.0, at survey level. The method was immunoSEQ multiplex PCR; TCRdb's version includes in-frame clones alone and lacks a portion of them. Among 25,000 to 30,000 clones listed, 86% were seen once. Sequenced material: unsorted PBMCs, taken 0.8 years after starting antiretroviral therapy. The receptors were gathered from a woman aged 30 to 39 with HIV.

The CDR3 spells CASSKTGGVYGYTF. The CDR3, as DNA: TGTGCCAGCAGCAAGACCGGGGGGGTCTATGGCTACACCTTC. The chain uses TRBV21-1 and TRBJ1-2. TRBV21-1 is annotated as a pseudogene. This CDR3 spans 14 amino acids.

The V call is TRBV13, the J call TRBJ2-5, with 10 bases aligning to TRBD2. Germline V CDR1 and CDR2: PRHDT, FYEKMQ (reference sequence). CDR3 size: 15 residues. V gave up 3 bases and J gave up 5 bases; unmatched junction bases: 6. The CDR3 region is CASSLKASGGETQYF. CDR3 sequence (DNA): TGTGCCAGCAGCTTGAAGGCTAGCGGGGGTGAGACCCAGTACTTC.

The chain employs TRBV5-6 and TRBJ1-2; weak D call: TRBD1 (5 bases). With 6 bases removed from V and 4 bases from J, the gap between germline ends came to 13 bases. Germline CDR1 reads SGHDT; CDR2 reads YYEEEE. This CDR3 has 13 residues. This CDR3 is CASTLSGTYGYTF. The DNA of the CDR3 is TGTGCCAGCACCTTATCCGGGACCTATGGCTACACCTTC.

This rearrangement joins TRBV5-1 to TRBJ2-2, with D perhaps matching TRBD1 (6 bases). This CDR3 spans 16 amino acids. Germline V CDR1 and CDR2: SGHRS, YFSETQ. The germline V and J ends were trimmed by 4 bases and 0 bases, with 13 bases remaining between them. CDR3 sequence reads: CASSIGQTTNTGELFF. The DNA of the CDR3 is TGCGCCAGCAGCATAGGACAGACCACGAACACCGGGGAGCTGTTTTTT.

This clone was recorded once. J is TRBJ2-5 and V is TRBV29-1, with a possible D match to TRBD2 (5 bases). The V gene lost 5 bases and the J gene lost 9 bases, with 19 bases spanning the gap. From germline, CDR1 is SQVTM and CDR2 ANQGSEA. The length of the CDR3 is 13 residues. DNA of the CDR3: TGCAGCGTTCGGGCTCCCCAGACGGAGGCCCAGTACTTC. It specifies CSVRAPQTEAQYF.

V is TRBV10-3 and J is TRBJ2-5; D possibly corresponds to TRBD1 (6 bases). V was clipped by 6 bases and J by 7 bases, with 12 bases between them. The CDR3 loop spans 12 amino acids. CDR1 and CDR2 from the germline V gene are ENHRY and SYGVKD. The CDR3 DNA is TGTGCCATCAGAAATGAAGGGGGGACCCAGTACTTC. Its protein product is CAIRNEGGTQYF.

The chain employs TRBV6-5 and TRBJ1-5, with 8 bases fitting TRBD1. The germline gives CDR1 MNHEY, CDR2 SVGAGI. CDR3 size: 15 residues. The V gene end was trimmed by 4 bases and the J gene end by 4 bases; junction bases not matched to a gene: 6. CDR3 region: CASSSGQGRNQPQHF. CDR3 coding DNA: TGTGCCAGCAGTTCCGGACAGGGAAGGAATCAGCCCCAGCATTTT.

This chain uses TRBV27 with TRBJ1-2; D gene uncertain. V lost 6 bases to trimming and J lost 5 bases, with 19 bases between them. This CDR3 region has 15 residues. Germline assignment: CDR1 MNHEY and CDR2 SMNVEV (reference sequence). CDR3 region: CASRLQGLGPYGYTF. CDR3 nucleotides: TGTGCCAGCAGACTACAAGGACTGGGCCCATATGGCTACACCTTC.

The chain couples TRBV29-1 to TRBJ2-2; TRBD2 matches 8 bases. The germline V gene has CDR1 SQVTM and CDR2 ANQGSEA. The CDR3 loop spans 14 amino acids. V shed 6 bases, J shed 5 bases, and the junction held 8 bases outside the gene matches. The CDR3 DNA follows: TGCAGCGTCGGGGGTCAGCGGGGGACCGGGGAGCTGTTTTTT. Its translation: CSVGGQRGTGELFF.

This rearrangement joins TRBV9 to TRBJ1-1; TRBD1 is a possible D gene (5 bases). The CDR3 sequence is 15 residues long. Trimming cost V 0 bases and J 1 base, with 10 bases left between them. Germline V gene sequence: CDR1 SGDLS, CDR2 YYNGEE. CDR3 loop: CASSVVQGGNTEAFF. For the CDR3, the DNA is TGTGCCAGCAGCGTAGTGCAGGGCGGGAACACTGAAGCTTTCTTT. Drawing the rest from reference TRBV9 and TRBJ1-1, the complete variable domain is DSGVTQTPKHLITATGQRVTLRCSPRSGDLSVYWYQQSLDQGLQFLIQYYNGEERAKGNILERFSAQQFPDLHSELNLSSLELGDSALYFCASSVVQGGNTEAFFGQGTRLTVV.

This chain uses TRBV2 with TRBJ2-4; D is perhaps TRBD2 (5 bases). This CDR3 has 13 amino acids. V was clipped by 7 bases and J by 7 bases, with 14 bases between them. CDR1 and CDR2 (germline): SNHLY, FYNNEI. For the CDR3, the DNA is TGTGCCAGCATCCCACCGGCGGGCAACATTCAGTACTTC. Translation: CASIPPAGNIQYF.

The chain combines TRBV29-1 with TRBJ2-5; the D is unclear. Trimming took 5 bases from V and 5 from J, leaving 12 bases between them. Per the germline V gene, CDR1 is SQVTM and CDR2 is ANQGSEA. The CDR3 length is 12 residues. CDR3 sequence reads: CSVTVTGETQYF. The CDR3 DNA is TGCAGCGTTACCGTTACCGGGGAGACCCAGTACTTC.

This clone was found a few times. The chain links TRBV2 to TRBJ1-1; no clear D gene. The CDR3 extends over 12 amino acids. From germline, CDR1 is SNHLY and CDR2 FYNNEI. V was pared by 11 bases and J by 0 bases, with 10 bases between. The CDR3 DNA is TGTGCCGCGGCGGAAGTGAACACTGAAGCTTTCTTT. This translates into CAAAEVNTEAFF.

A single count supports this clone. This sequence joins TRBV18 and TRBJ2-5; D is perhaps TRBD1 (6 bases). The CDR3 is 15 residues long. CDR1 KGHSH and CDR2 LQKENI come from the germline V gene. V shed 5 bases and J shed 5 bases, with 18 bases lying between them. The CDR3 loop is CASSSSTGSRETQYF. The CDR3 bases are TGTGCCAGCTCATCCAGCACAGGGAGCCGGGAGACCCAGTACTTC.